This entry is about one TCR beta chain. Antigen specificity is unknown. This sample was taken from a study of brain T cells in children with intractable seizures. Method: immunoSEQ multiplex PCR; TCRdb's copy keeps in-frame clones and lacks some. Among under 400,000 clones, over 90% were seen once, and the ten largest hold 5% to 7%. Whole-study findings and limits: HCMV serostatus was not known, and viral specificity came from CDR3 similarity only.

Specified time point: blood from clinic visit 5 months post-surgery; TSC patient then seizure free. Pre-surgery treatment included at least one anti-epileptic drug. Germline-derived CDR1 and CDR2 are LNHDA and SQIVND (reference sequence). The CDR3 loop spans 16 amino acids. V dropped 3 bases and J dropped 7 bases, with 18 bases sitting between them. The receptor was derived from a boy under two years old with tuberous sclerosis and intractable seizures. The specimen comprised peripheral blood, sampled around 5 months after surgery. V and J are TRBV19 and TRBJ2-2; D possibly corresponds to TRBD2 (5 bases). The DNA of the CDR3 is TGTGCCAGTAGTATCGGTCCAGCGGAGGCGGACGGGGAGCTGTTTTTT. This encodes CASSIGPAEADGELFF.